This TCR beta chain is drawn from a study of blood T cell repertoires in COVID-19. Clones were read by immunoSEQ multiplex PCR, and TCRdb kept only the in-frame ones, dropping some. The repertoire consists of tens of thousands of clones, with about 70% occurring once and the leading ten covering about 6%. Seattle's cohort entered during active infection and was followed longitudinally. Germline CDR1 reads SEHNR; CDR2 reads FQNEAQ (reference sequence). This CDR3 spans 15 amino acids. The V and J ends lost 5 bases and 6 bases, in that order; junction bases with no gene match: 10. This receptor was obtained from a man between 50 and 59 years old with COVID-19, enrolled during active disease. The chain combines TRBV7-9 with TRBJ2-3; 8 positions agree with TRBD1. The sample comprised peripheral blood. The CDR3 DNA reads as TGTGCCAGCAGCGCCGGGGACAGGACGGAGGATACGCAGTATTTT. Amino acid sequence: CASSAGDRTEDTQYF.